This T cell receptor (beta chain) appears in the sequencing data of a study of T cell responses to AZD1222 COVID-19 vaccine. About the research overall: It was second doses at about 4 or about 12 weeks that were pooled. Study-level points and caveats: Baseline seropositivity occurred in only a handful of AZD1222 recipients. Scientists sampled the repertoires only once the peak T cell response had passed. Clonal diversity was possibly underestimated, and white British individuals and females predominated among donors.

About this clone itself: Antigen specificity is unknown.

Sequencing was performed with immunoSEQ multiplex PCR; in TCRdb, only in-frame clones are kept and a portion is missing. The data hold about 130,000 clones, with roughly 88% observed a single time. Source: peripheral blood, taken on day 0 of AZD1222 vaccination. This receptor was taken from an adult in good health.

DNA of the CDR3: TGCGCCAGCAGATTAGATACAGGGGCAACTAATGAAAAACTGTTTTTT. Its translation is CASRLDTGATNEKLFF. This chain joins TRBV5-1 and TRBJ1-4; 7 bases line up with TRBD1. V gave up 5 bases and J gave up 0 bases; unmatched junction bases: 7. Germline CDR1 reads SGHRS; CDR2 reads YFSETQ. The CDR3 totals 16 residues. The full variable domain, with the rest looked up from reference TRBV5-1 and TRBJ1-4, is KAGVTQTPRYLIKTRGQQVTLSCSPISGHRSVSWYQQTPGQGLQFLFEYFSETQRNKGNFPGRFSGRQFSNSRSEMNVSTLELGDSALYLCASRLDTGATNEKLFFGSGTQLSVL.